Shown below are 32 T cell receptor beta chains from a single sample sequenced in a study of blood T cell repertoires in COVID-19. Produced via immunoSEQ multiplex PCR; TCRdb's table is partial and in-frame only. The data contain approximately 270,000 clones, under 95% of them singletons. The sequenced sample consisted of PBMCs or T cells enriched from blood (not recorded which). These receptors came from a man aged 35 to 55 who had been exposed to COVID-19.

The V call is TRBV19, the J call TRBJ1-5, with a possible D match to TRBD1 (6 bases). V lost 6 bases, J lost 4 bases, and 10 bases lay in between. CDR3 length: 13 residues. CDR1 is LNHDA and CDR2 is SQIVND in the germline V gene (reference sequence). DNA of the CDR3: TGTGCCAGTAGAAACAGGGATAATCAGCCCCAGCATTTT. It yields the protein CASRNRDNQPQHF.

The V gene is TRBV6-5, the J gene TRBJ2-7, with a possible D match to TRBD1 (5 bases). The V end lost 0 bases, the J end lost 5 bases, and 8 bases lay between the germline ends. The germline CDR1 and CDR2 sequences are MNHEY and SVGAGI. The CDR3 totals 13 residues. The DNA of the CDR3 is TGTGCCAGCAGTTACTCGTTAGGGGACGAGCAGTACTTC. It translates to CASSYSLGDEQYF.

The chain combines TRBV19 with TRBJ2-3; 7 bases line up with TRBD1. The CDR3 runs 15 residues. V shed 6 bases, J shed 0 bases, and the junction held 6 bases outside the gene matches. The V gene's germline CDR1 is LNHDA and CDR2 SQIVND (reference sequence). The CDR3 region is CASRTGQTSTDTQYF. The CDR3 DNA follows: TGTGCCAGTAGGACGGGACAGACAAGCACAGATACGCAGTATTTT.

A note on this clone: The sample carries other DNA sequences with the same CDR3. This chain uses TRBV9 with TRBJ2-1, with D perhaps matching TRBD1 (5 bases). From germline, CDR1 is SGDLS and CDR2 YYNGEE. Trimming took off 1 base at V and 0 bases at J, with 8 bases between the two ends. This CDR3 has 15 amino acids. The CDR3 loop is CASSVQGSSYNEQFF. CDR3 bases: TGTGCCAGCAGCGTACAGGGAAGCTCCTACAATGAGCAGTTCTTC.

The chain links TRBV27 to TRBJ2-7; 9 nucleotides agree with TRBD2. The CDR3 is 15 residues long. V lost 0 bases and J lost 4; bases outside the gene matches: 4. Germline CDR1 and CDR2: MNHEY and SMNVEV (reference sequence). The CDR3 bases are TGTGCCAGCAGTTTATCCCCTAGCGGGACGTACGAGCAGTACTTC. It is translated as CASSLSPSGTYEQYF.

The CDR3 sequence: CASLPSSRDRGQNEQYF. The CDR3 nucleotides are TGTGCCAGCCTACCCTCTTCCAGGGACAGGGGGCAAAACGAGCAGTACTTC. The rearrangement uses TRBV13 and TRBJ2-7; TRBD1 matches at 12 bases. The V and J ends lost 8 bases and 5 bases, in that order; junction bases with no gene match: 16. The CDR3 covers 17 residues. The germline gives CDR1 PRHDT, CDR2 FYEKMQ (reference sequence).

The J gene is TRBJ1-2, the V gene TRBV28, with TRBD1 identical over 9 bases. The germline CDR1 and CDR2 sequences are MDHEN and SYDVKM. Germline trimming cut 2 bases from V and 7 bases from J; bases unmatched to any gene: 17. There are 18 residues in the CDR3. CDR3 nucleotides: TGTGCCAGCAGTTTAGCTACGATACAGGGGGCGTACCGGAGTGGCTACACCTTC. Translating it yields CASSLATIQGAYRSGYTF.

This chain links TRBV3-1 (or the pseudogene TRBV3-2) with TRBJ2-1; 8 bases are shared with TRBD2. Unmatched junction bases numbered 9, after V lost 0 bases and J lost 5 bases. The CDR3 totals 17 residues. Germline values: CDR1 LGHDT, CDR2 YNNKEL (reference sequence). The CDR3 loop is CASSQDWGSGSHNEQFF. The CDR3 DNA follows: TGTGCCAGCAGCCAAGATTGGGGAAGCGGGAGCCACAATGAGCAGTTCTTC.

This sequence joins TRBV5-5 and TRBJ2-1; 14 bases fit TRBD2. V lost 4 bases and J lost 12; bases outside the gene matches: 9. Germline loops: CDR1 SGHKS, CDR2 YYEKEE (reference sequence). The CDR3 is 15 amino acids. CDR3 region: CASSSGTSGSEGQFF. The DNA for the CDR3 is TGTGCCAGCAGCAGCGGGACTAGCGGGAGCGAAGGGCAGTTCTTC. The whole variable domain, filled in from reference TRBV5-5 and TRBJ2-1, reads DAGVTQSPTHLIKTRGQQVTLRCSPISGHKSVSWYQQVLGQGPQFIFQYYEKEERGRGNFPDRFSARQFPNYSSELNVNALLLGDSALYLCASSSGTSGSEGQFFGPGTRLTVL.

The chain couples TRBV30 to TRBJ2-5; 10 nucleotides line up with TRBD2. Germline trimming cut 2 bases from V and 4 bases from J; bases unmatched to any gene: 13. This CDR3 spans 17 amino acids. Germline loops: CDR1 GTSNPN, CDR2 SVGIG (reference sequence). The CDR3 spells CAWSLPRTSGGGETQYF. CDR3 DNA: TGTGCCTGGAGTCTCCCGAGGACTAGCGGAGGCGGAGAGACCCAGTACTTC.

The CDR3 is CASSIVQNTEAFF. CDR3 nucleotide sequence: TGTGCCAGTAGTATAGTACAGAACACTGAAGCTTTCTTT. V is TRBV19 and J is TRBJ1-1, with no clear D. The V gene's germline CDR1 is LNHDA and CDR2 SQIVND (reference sequence). Trimming stripped 1 base from V and 1 base from J, with 4 bases between. The CDR3 runs 13 residues.

The V and J genes are TRBV5-1 and TRBJ2-1, with a weak D call TRBD1 (5 bases). The CDR3 contains 16 residues. The V and J ends lost 0 bases and 4 bases respectively, with 14 bases between them. Germline-derived CDR1 and CDR2 are SGHRS and YFSETQ. This CDR3 reads CASSLDGHPRYNEQFF. DNA for the CDR3: TGCGCCAGCAGCTTGGATGGACACCCCAGATACAATGAGCAGTTCTTC.

This rearrangement joins TRBV15 to TRBJ2-1, with TRBD2 matching 7 bases. CDR1 is LNHNV, CDR2 YYDKDF, per germline (reference sequence). The CDR3 covers 14 residues. V was pared by 3 bases and J by 5 bases, with 4 bases of the junction left unmatched. In DNA form, the CDR3 reads TGTGCCACCAGCAGGCCGGGGGGAGACAATGAGCAGTTCTTC. It is translated as CATSRPGGDNEQFF. Supplemented by reference TRBV15 and TRBJ2-1, the full variable domain reads DAMVIQNPRYQVTQFGKPVTLSCSQTLNHNVMYWYQQKSSQAPKLLFHYYDKDFNNEADTPDNFQSRRPNTSFCFLDIRSPGLGDTAMYLCATSRPGGDNEQFFGPGTRLTVL.

The table lists this clone with a count of one. The gene calls are TRBV27 and TRBJ1-2; 7 bases agree with TRBD1. Germline-derived CDR1 and CDR2 are MNHEY and SMNVEV (reference sequence). Trimming removed 3 bases from V and 7 bases from J; junction bases left unmatched: 8. The CDR3 spans 14 residues. CDR3 in DNA: TGTGCCAGCAGTTTCCGGACAGGAACCGGTGGCTACACCTTC. It is translated as CASSFRTGTGGYTF.

V usage is TRBV29-1 and J usage is TRBJ1-2; TRBD1 agrees at 8 bases. The V gene end was trimmed by 7 bases and the J gene end by 4 bases; junction bases not matched to a gene: 8. Germline CDR1 is SQVTM and CDR2 is ANQGSEA. The CDR3 is 13 residues long. The CDR3: CSGGSTGVYGYTF. CDR3 sequence (DNA): TGCAGCGGAGGATCGACAGGGGTCTATGGCTACACCTTC. The variable domain in full, completed from reference TRBV29-1 and TRBJ1-2, reads SAVISQKPSRDICQRGTSLTIQCQVDSQVTMMFWYRQQPGQSLTLIATANQGSEATYESGFVIDKFPISRPNLTFSTLTVSNMSPEDSSIYLCSGGSTGVYGYTFGSGTRLTVV.

This chain connects TRBV28 to TRBJ2-1; 10 bases align to TRBD2. The CDR3 spans 16 residues. After removal of 2 bases from V and 2 bases from J, the junction contained 3 bases not matched to a gene. Germline V gene data show CDR1 as MDHEN and CDR2 as SYDVKM. The CDR3 nucleotides read TGTGCCAGCAGTTTAAACCTAGCGGGAGCCTACAATGAGCAGTTCTTC. Residues: CASSLNLAGAYNEQFF.

V usage is TRBV28 and J usage is TRBJ2-2; 8 nucleotides match TRBD2. Germline CDR1 MDHEN, CDR2 SYDVKM. J was trimmed by 6 bases and V by 2 bases; bases with no gene match: 14. CDR3 size: 18 residues. The CDR3 DNA reads TGTGCCAGCAGTTTAAAGACCGGGACTAGTTTTGGCCCCGGGGAGCTGTTTTTT. Translating it yields CASSLKTGTSFGPGELFF.

The chain links TRBV5-8 to TRBJ2-1, with no clear D. Germline V gives CDR1 SGHTS, CDR2 YDEGEE. This CDR3 has 14 amino acids. V lost 5 bases and J 6 bases, leaving 15 bases between the germline ends. CDR3 in DNA: TGTGCCAGCAGTGACGAGGTCCTGCGCAATGAGCAGTTCTTC. This translates into CASSDEVLRNEQFF.

V gene TRBV7-3 combines with J gene TRBJ1-1; TRBD1 aligns across 7 bases. CDR1 is SGHTA and CDR2 is FQGTGA in the germline V gene. Trimming at V came to 2 bases and at J to 8 bases, leaving 5 bases not matched to a gene. The CDR3 runs 13 residues. CDR3 residues: CASSLSDRAEAFF. In DNA form, the CDR3 reads TGTGCCAGCAGCTTATCAGACAGGGCAGAAGCTTTCTTT.

V gene TRBV7-9 combines with J gene TRBJ2-7, with 7 bases matching TRBD1. Germline V lookup: CDR1 SEHNR, CDR2 FQNEAQ (reference sequence). The ends lost 7 bases at V and 3 bases at J; junction bases unmatched: 9. This CDR3 contains 14 residues. The CDR3 here is CASTLGQANYEQYF. In DNA, the CDR3 is TGTGCCAGCACCCTCGGACAGGCGAACTACGAGCAGTACTTC.

The chain employs TRBV28 and TRBJ1-2; no clear D gene. Trimming stripped 7 bases from V and 5 bases from J, with 20 bases between. The CDR3 covers 15 residues. Germline V gene lookup returns CDR1 MDHEN and CDR2 SYDVKM. The CDR3: CASTQVRARRYGYTF. The DNA for the CDR3 is TGTGCCAGCACCCAGGTTCGGGCACGGAGGTATGGCTACACCTTC.

Details on this clone: Mismatch with germline at one junction end may stem from a read error. This chain links TRBV7-7 with TRBJ2-3; weak D call: TRBD1 (6 bases). This CDR3 has 19 residues. Germline CDR1 reads SSHAT; CDR2 reads FNYEAQ (reference sequence). The DNA for the CDR3 is TGTGCTAGCAGCTTAGGTGGGCAGGGACAACTTACTAGCACAGATACGCAGTATTTT. Protein: CASSLGGQGQLTSTDTQYF.

This clone has just one count. In DNA, the CDR3 is TGTGCCAGCAGCCTAAACCCACTAGCGGGAGTTTCCAATGAGCAGTTCTTC. It encodes CASSLNPLAGVSNEQFF. The genes are TRBV5-4 and TRBJ2-1, with 11 bases lining up with TRBD2. The CDR3 loop spans 17 amino acids. The V gene's germline CDR1 is SGHNT and CDR2 YYREEE (reference sequence). The ends lost 4 bases at V and 6 bases at J; junction bases unmatched: 12.

This chain links TRBV24-1 with TRBJ2-7; 8 bases agree with TRBD1. The CDR3 contains 15 residues. The ends lost 4 bases at V and 2 bases at J; junction bases unmatched: 6. Germline loops: CDR1 KGHDR, CDR2 SFDVKD. The CDR3 here is CATSDPGTGTYEQYF. DNA for the CDR3: TGTGCCACCAGTGACCCCGGGACAGGAACCTACGAGCAGTACTTC.

This clone has a single count. The rearrangement joins TRBV9 to TRBJ1-3; 8 nucleotides match TRBD1. The CDR3 extends over 16 amino acids. Losses at the gene ends were 3 bases for V and 6 bases for J; bases not matched to a gene: 11. CDR1 and CDR2 from the germline V gene are SGDLS and YYNGEE. The CDR3 loop reads CASSARSTGVENTIYF. In DNA form, the CDR3 reads TGTGCCAGCAGCGCAAGATCGACAGGGGTGGAAAACACCATATATTTT.

V gene TRBV6-4 combines with J gene TRBJ2-1; TRBD1 agrees at 9 bases. With 4 bases clipped from V and 4 bases from J, the junction kept 2 bases outside the gene matches. The germline gives CDR1 MRHNA, CDR2 SNTAGT. This CDR3 has 14 amino acids. The CDR3 DNA sequence: TGTGCCAGCAGTGCGGGACAGGGTTACAATGAGCAGTTCTTC. Its protein is CASSAGQGYNEQFF.

V usage is TRBV5-1 and J usage is TRBJ1-1, with 7 positions matching TRBD1. Germline V gene data show CDR1 as SGHRS and CDR2 as YFSETQ. The J segment lost 5 bases and the V segment lost 4 bases, leaving 8 bases of the junction unmatched. The CDR3 extends over 14 amino acids. CDR3 in amino acids: CASSPGTDITEAFF. The CDR3 DNA follows: TGCGCCAGCAGCCCGGGGACAGACATAACTGAAGCTTTCTTT. The variable domain in full, with the rest retrieved from reference TRBV5-1 and TRBJ1-1, is KAGVTQTPRYLIKTRGQQVTLSCSPISGHRSVSWYQQTPGQGLQFLFEYFSETQRNKGNFPGRFSGRQFSNSRSEMNVSTLELGDSALYLCASSPGTDITEAFFGQGTRLTVV.

The gene calls are TRBV28 and TRBJ2-7, with D possibly being TRBD1 (6 bases). There are 13 residues in the CDR3. CDR1 MDHEN and CDR2 SYDVKM come from the germline V gene. Trimming pared 6 bases from V and 7 bases from J, leaving 16 bases between. The CDR3 spells CASSLGQLQEQYF. The CDR3 region has the DNA TGTGCCAGCAGCCTTGGACAGCTTCAGGAGCAGTACTTC.

J is TRBJ2-7 and V is TRBV27; 10 bases line up with TRBD1. The trim removed 2 bases at V and 7 bases at J, leaving 8 bases unmatched. This CDR3 is built from 15 residues. Germline CDR1 and CDR2: MNHEY and SMNVEV (reference sequence). The CDR3, as DNA: TGTGCCAGCAGTTTACTCGGGACAGGGGTAGGAGAGCAGTACTTC. This sequence encodes CASSLLGTGVGEQYF.

V and J are TRBV28 and TRBJ1-4; 8 bases map to TRBD1. Trimming removed 4 bases from V and 8 bases from J; junction bases left unmatched: 9. This CDR3 comprises 15 residues. CDR1 and CDR2 from the germline V gene are MDHEN and SYDVKM. DNA for the CDR3: TGTGCCAGCAGTTCCCGGGCAGGGGGCCTGGAAAAACTGTTTTTT. Protein sequence: CASSSRAGGLEKLFF.

This clone was seen just once. The rearrangement links TRBV29-1 to TRBJ2-2, with D perhaps TRBD2 (6 bases). The germline V and J ends were trimmed by 2 bases and 4 bases, with 11 bases remaining between them. The CDR3 covers 14 residues. From germline, CDR1 is SQVTM and CDR2 ANQGSEA. In DNA form, the CDR3 reads TGCAGCGTTGAACCGGGAGCTGGCACCGGGGAGCTGTTTTTT. Translation gives CSVEPGAGTGELFF.

The chain is built from TRBV5-1 and TRBJ1-3, with TRBD1 as a possible D gene (6 bases). V dropped 4 bases and J dropped 3 bases, with 11 bases sitting between them. The CDR3 consists of 14 residues. From germline, CDR1 is SGHRS and CDR2 YFSETQ. CDR3 sequence: CASSPPGDGNTIYF. In DNA, the CDR3 is TGCGCCAGCAGCCCCCCAGGGGATGGAAACACCATATATTTT.